This T cell receptor (beta chain) is drawn from a study of beta chain features in type 1 diabetes. Study in general: Across the samples, roughly 98 million sorted cells were examined in total. Study findings and constraints: Lower insertion and higher deletion counts appeared at VDJ junctions in type 1 diabetes patients. All four CD4+ subsets from Type 1 diabetes patients carried moderately but significantly shorter TCRB CDR3s.

One heparinised draw of blood, averaging about 110 mL, came from each donor. Sorted CD4+ subsets: naive, central memory, regulatory, stem cell-like memory (CD45RO/CCR7/CD25/CD127/CD95/CD27 panel). The CDR3 is 14 amino acids. The germline CDR1 and CDR2 sequences are SGDLS and YYNGEE. V was clipped by 2 bases and J by 2 bases, with 11 bases between them. Reverse transcribing all isolated RNA meant expressed TCRB transcripts were sequenced. Method: immunoSEQ multiplex PCR; TCRdb's copy keeps in-frame clones and lacks some. The repertoire holds about 650,000 clones, with over 10% as singletons. This clone has more than one count but fewer than ten. Its antigen is currently unknown.

Sequenced material: naive CD4+ T cells from blood. The clonotype was recovered from a young man with type 1 diabetes. The rearrangement links TRBV9 to TRBJ2-7; D could derive from TRBD1 or TRBD2 (6 bases each). The CDR3 DNA follows: TGTGCCAGCAGCGTCTCGGGGGACACCTACGAGCAGTACTTC. Protein product: CASSVSGDTYEQYF.